This T cell receptor beta chain comes out of a study of vaccination effects on CD4 cells after COVID-19. Findings and caveats of the study: In the late period after vaccination, infection- and vaccine-induced clones contracted markedly.

About this clone itself: Its antigen remains unidentified.

Per the germline V gene, CDR1 is SGDLS and CDR2 is YYNGEE. This CDR3 comprises 16 residues. The junction had 8 bases not matched to a gene; V was cut back by 2 bases and J by 2 bases. Assay: immunoSEQ multiplex PCR; the TCRdb copy retains only in-frame clones and omits some. The data show 50,000 to 70,000 clones, more than 60% seen once. Researchers isolated CD4+ T cells once about eleven days of culture had elapsed. Each participant was given two doses of one vaccine (BNT162b2 or mRNA-1273). The gene calls are TRBV9 and TRBJ2-5; 8 bases fit TRBD1. The receptor was isolated from a human donor who received a COVID-19 vaccine. Here the sequenced sample was CD4+ T cells from PBMCs cultured without peptide, taken after COVID-19 vaccination. The CDR3 nucleotides are TGTGCCAGCAGCGTCTCCCCGGGACAGGCTCAAGAGACCCAGTACTTC. This gives the protein CASSVSPGQAQETQYF.